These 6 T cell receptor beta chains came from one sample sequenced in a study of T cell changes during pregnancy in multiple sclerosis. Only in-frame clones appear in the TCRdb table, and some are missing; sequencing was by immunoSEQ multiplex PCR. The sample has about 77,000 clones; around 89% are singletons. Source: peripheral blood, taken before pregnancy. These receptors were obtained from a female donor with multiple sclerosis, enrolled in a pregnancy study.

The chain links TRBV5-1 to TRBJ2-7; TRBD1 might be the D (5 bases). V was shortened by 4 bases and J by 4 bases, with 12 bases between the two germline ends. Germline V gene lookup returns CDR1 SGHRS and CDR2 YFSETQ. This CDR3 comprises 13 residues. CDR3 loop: CASSVITGYEQYF. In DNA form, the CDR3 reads TGCGCCAGCAGCGTAATAACAGGTTACGAGCAGTACTTC.

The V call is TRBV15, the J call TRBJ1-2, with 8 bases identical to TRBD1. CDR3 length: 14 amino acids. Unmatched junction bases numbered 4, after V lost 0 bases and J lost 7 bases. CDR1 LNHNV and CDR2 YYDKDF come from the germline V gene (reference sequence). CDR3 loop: CATSRDPTGVGYTF. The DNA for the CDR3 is TGTGCCACCAGCAGAGACCCGACAGGGGTTGGCTACACCTTC. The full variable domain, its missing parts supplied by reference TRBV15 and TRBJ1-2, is DAMVIQNPRYQVTQFGKPVTLSCSQTLNHNVMYWYQQKSSQAPKLLFHYYDKDFNNEADTPDNFQSRRPNTSFCFLDIRSPGLGDTAMYLCATSRDPTGVGYTFGSGTRLTVV.

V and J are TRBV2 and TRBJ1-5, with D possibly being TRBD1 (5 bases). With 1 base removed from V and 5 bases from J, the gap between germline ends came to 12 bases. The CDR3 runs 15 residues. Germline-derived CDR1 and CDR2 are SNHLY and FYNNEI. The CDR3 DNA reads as TGTGCCAGCAGTGAAGGGCAAGGGGCCTATCAGCCCCAGCATTTT. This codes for CASSEGQGAYQPQHF. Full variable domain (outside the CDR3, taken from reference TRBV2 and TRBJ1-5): EPEVTQTPSHQVTQMGQEVILRCVPISNHLYFYWYRQILGQKVEFLVSFYNNEISEKSEIFDDQFSVERPDGSNFTLKIRSTKLEDSAMYFCASSEGQGAYQPQHFGDGTRLSIL.

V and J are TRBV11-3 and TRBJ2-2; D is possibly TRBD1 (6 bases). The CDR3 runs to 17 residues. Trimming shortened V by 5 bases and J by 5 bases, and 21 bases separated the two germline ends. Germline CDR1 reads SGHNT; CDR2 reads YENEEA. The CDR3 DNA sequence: TGTGCCAGCAGCCCACAAACCTCGGGCAGGGGTACCGGGGAGCTGTTTTTT. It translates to CASSPQTSGRGTGELFF.

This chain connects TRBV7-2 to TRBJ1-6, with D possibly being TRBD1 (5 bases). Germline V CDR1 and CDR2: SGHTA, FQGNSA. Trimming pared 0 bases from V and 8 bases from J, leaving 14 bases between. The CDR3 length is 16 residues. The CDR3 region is CASSLAFGGTYSPLHF. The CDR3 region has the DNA TGTGCCAGCAGCTTAGCTTTTGGGGGGACTTATTCACCCCTCCACTTT.

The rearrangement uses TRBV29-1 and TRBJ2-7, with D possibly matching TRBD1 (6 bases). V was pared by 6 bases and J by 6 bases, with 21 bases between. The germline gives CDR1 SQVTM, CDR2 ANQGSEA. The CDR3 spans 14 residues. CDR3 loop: CSVGRTGLGGEQYF. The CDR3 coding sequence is TGCAGCGTCGGGCGGACGGGGCTAGGGGGCGAGCAGTACTTC.